This passage covers 25 T cell receptor beta chains from one sample sequenced in a study of shared clonotypes between healthy human individuals. Assay: immunoSEQ multiplex PCR; the TCRdb copy retains only in-frame clones and omits some. The sample yields some 700,000 clones, about 90% seen once. The specimen was memory CD8+ T cells from PBMCs. Documented subset: CD45RO+ cells pooled with CCR7-negative TemRA cells. These receptors were obtained from a young man in good health. Some clones in this sample may be carry-over from other donors' samples.

This sequence joins TRBV7-9 and TRBJ2-3; D possibly corresponds to TRBD2 (6 bases). Germline assignment: CDR1 SEHNR and CDR2 FQNEAQ (reference sequence). The CDR3 has 16 amino acids. Trimming removed 5 bases from V and 4 bases from J, with 19 bases in between. The CDR3, as DNA: TGTGCCAGCAGCCCGCCCGGCAGCGGGCGGGCAGATACGCAGTATTTT. It yields the protein CASSPPGSGRADTQYF.

The rearrangement links TRBV27 to TRBJ2-7; TRBD1 aligns across 12 bases. With 2 bases clipped from V and 7 bases from J, the junction kept 6 bases outside the gene matches. The germline V gene has CDR1 MNHEY and CDR2 SMNVEV (reference sequence). The CDR3 extends over 15 amino acids. CDR3 residues: CASSLGGQGAREQYF. The DNA for the CDR3 is TGTGCCAGCAGTTTAGGGGGACAGGGGGCGCGAGAGCAGTACTTC.

The chain has TRBV5-1 and TRBJ1-1; unclear D gene. CDR1 and CDR2 (germline): SGHRS, YFSETQ. The CDR3 consists of 16 residues. Trimming took off 3 bases at V and 0 bases at J, with 15 bases between the two ends. DNA of the CDR3: TGCGCCAGCAGCTCGATCTGGACCGACATGAACACTGAAGCTTTCTTT. Translated, it gives CASSSIWTDMNTEAFF.

The chain combines TRBV5-1 with TRBJ2-7; 9 bases agree with TRBD1. Germline V gene lookup returns CDR1 SGHRS and CDR2 YFSETQ. V trimming: 4 bases; J trimming: 4 bases; junction bases outside the gene matches: 9. The CDR3 spans 15 residues. CDR3 region: CASSEGTGGRYEQYF. The CDR3 nucleotides are TGCGCCAGCAGCGAAGGAACAGGGGGCAGGTACGAGCAGTACTTC.

The chain carries TRBV6-1 and TRBJ1-1; D gene ambiguous. CDR1 and CDR2 (germline): MNHNS, SASEGT. The CDR3 spans 14 residues. V was clipped by 3 bases and J by 6 bases, with 14 bases between them. The CDR3 loop reads CASSDLGRRSEAFF. The CDR3 bases are TGTGCCAGCAGTGATCTGGGGAGACGGTCTGAAGCTTTCTTT.

The chain is built from TRBV6-1 and TRBJ2-4, with D possibly matching TRBD1 (6 bases). Trimming left V 8 bases short and J 2 bases short, with 13 bases between. The germline gives CDR1 MNHNS, CDR2 SASEGT. The CDR3 consists of 14 residues. The CDR3 spells CASHETGSKNIQYF. In DNA, the CDR3 is TGTGCCAGCCACGAAACAGGGTCCAAAAACATTCAGTACTTC.

This chain uses TRBV27 with TRBJ2-7; 7 nucleotides match TRBD2. In germline, CDR1 is MNHEY, CDR2 SMNVEV (reference sequence). V lost 5 bases to trimming and J lost 0 bases; unmatched junction nucleotides: 13. The CDR3 is 17 amino acids. The CDR3 protein is CASSPRRLAGVSYEQYF. CDR3 DNA: TGTGCCAGCAGTCCCCGTCGACTAGCTGGGGTCTCCTACGAGCAGTACTTC.

The gene calls are TRBV6-5 and TRBJ2-7; D unclear. V lost 6 bases, J lost 1 base, and 7 bases lay in between. Germline values: CDR1 MNHEY, CDR2 SVGAGI. The CDR3 runs to 12 residues. This CDR3 is CASSHASYEQYF. The CDR3 DNA reads as TGTGCCAGCAGCCACGCTTCCTACGAGCAGTACTTC.

This chain joins TRBV7-6 and TRBJ2-6, with a tentative D call TRBD1 (6 bases). The V end lost 0 bases, the J end lost 0 bases, and 15 bases lay between the germline ends. Germline V gives CDR1 SGHVS, CDR2 FNYEAQ. CDR3 length equals 19 residues. The CDR3 nucleotides are TGTGCCAGCAGCTTAGCGTTGGCAGGGGTGATCTCTGGGGCCAACGTCCTGACTTTC. Its protein product is CASSLALAGVISGANVLTF. The full variable domain, in which reference TRBV7-6 and TRBJ2-6 provide the parts outside the CDR3, is GAGVSQSPRYKVTKRGQDVALRCDPISGHVSLYWYRQALGQGPEFLTYFNYEAQQDKSGLPNDRFSAERPEGSISTLTIQRTEQRDSAMYRCASSLALAGVISGANVLTFGAGSRLTVL.

The genes are TRBV6-6 and TRBJ2-7; 11 bases match TRBD1. Germline CDR1 is MNHNY and CDR2 is SVGAGI (reference sequence). V was pared by 0 bases and J by 6 bases, with 4 bases of the junction left unmatched. This CDR3 contains 15 residues. CDR3 in amino acids: CASSYSRTGGAEQYF. CDR3 sequence (DNA): TGTGCCAGCAGTTACTCAAGGACAGGGGGCGCCGAGCAGTACTTC.

V usage is TRBV9 and J usage is TRBJ2-7, with D perhaps TRBD2 (6 bases). With 0 bases removed from V and 3 bases from J, the gap between germline ends came to 19 bases. The CDR3 has 17 residues. In germline, CDR1 is SGDLS, CDR2 YYNGEE. CDR3 nucleotide sequence: TGTGCCAGCAGCGTAGCAGCTAGGACTACAAAGGACTACGAGCAGTACTTC. It yields the protein CASSVAARTTKDYEQYF.

The chain carries TRBV28 and TRBJ1-3; no clear D. This CDR3 is 17 amino acids long. V was shortened by 5 bases and J by 3 bases, with 20 bases between the two germline ends. CDR1 MDHEN and CDR2 SYDVKM come from the germline V gene. The chain's CDR3 is CASSPPLRRALGNTIYF. CDR3 bases: TGTGCCAGCAGTCCCCCCCTGCGTAGGGCCCTTGGAAACACCATATATTTT.

The rearrangement links TRBV29-1 to TRBJ2-7, with a possible D match to TRBD2 (6 bases). CDR3 length equals 12 residues. Germline lookup yields CDR1 SQVTM and CDR2 ANQGSEA. V dropped 7 bases and J dropped 0 bases, with 10 bases sitting between them. In nucleotides, the CDR3 is TGCAGCGGGATGGGACTCTCCTACGAGCAGTACTTC. Residues: CSGMGLSYEQYF.

V gene TRBV28 combines with J gene TRBJ2-7, with D possibly being TRBD1 (6 bases). This CDR3 is 14 amino acids long. Germline loops: CDR1 MDHEN, CDR2 SYDVKM. V was clipped by 4 bases and J by 2 bases, with 12 bases between them. The CDR3 loop is CASSSWTDTYEQYF. As DNA, the CDR3 is TGTGCCAGCAGTTCTTGGACAGATACCTACGAGCAGTACTTC.

The chain is built from TRBV7-2 and TRBJ2-1; no clear D gene. The CDR3 sequence is 16 residues long. CDR1 is SGHTA, CDR2 FQGNSA, per germline. Trimming removed 5 bases at V and 8 bases at J, with 22 bases between. CDR3 DNA sequence: TGTGCCAGCAGCCCCCTCTTGAGATCAGGCTGGGATGAGCAGTTCTTC. This encodes CASSPLLRSGWDEQFF.

The V gene is TRBV11-2, the J gene TRBJ2-3, with 10 bases matching TRBD2. The CDR3 is 17 residues long. The ends lost 5 bases at V and 1 base at J; junction bases unmatched: 9. Germline CDR1 reads SGHAT; CDR2 reads FQNNGV. This chain's CDR3 is CASSLSLLAGRTDTQYF. The CDR3 nucleotides are TGTGCCAGCAGCCTAAGCCTACTAGCGGGGCGCACAGATACGCAGTATTTT. Filled out from reference TRBV11-2 and TRBJ2-3, the complete variable domain reads EAGVAQSPRYKIIEKRQSVAFWCNPISGHATLYWYQQILGQGPKLLIQFQNNGVVDDSQLPKDRFSAERLKGVDSTLKIQPAKLEDSAVYLCASSLSLLAGRTDTQYFGPGTRLTVL.

V and J are TRBV28 and TRBJ2-7; D perhaps matches TRBD1 (6 bases). With 5 bases removed from V and 0 bases from J, the gap between germline ends came to 11 bases. The CDR3 consists of 14 residues. Germline V gives CDR1 MDHEN, CDR2 SYDVKM. CDR3 in amino acids: CASSPRDNSYEQYF. The CDR3 bases are TGTGCCAGCAGTCCCCGGGACAACTCCTACGAGCAGTACTTC.

The chain couples TRBV7-9 to TRBJ2-1, with TRBD2 matching 11 bases. This CDR3 is built from 16 residues. The ends lost 4 bases at V and 5 bases at J; junction bases unmatched: 7. The V gene's germline CDR1 is SEHNR and CDR2 FQNEAQ (reference sequence). This CDR3 is CASSYLTSGEDNEQFF. CDR3 DNA: TGTGCCAGCAGCTACTTGACTAGCGGGGAAGACAATGAGCAGTTCTTC. Variable domain in full (rest from reference TRBV7-9 and TRBJ2-1): DTGVSQNPRHKITKRGQNVTFRCDPISEHNRLYWYRQTLGQGPEFLTYFQNEAQLEKSRLLSDRFSAERPKGSFSTLEIQRTEQGDSAMYLCASSYLTSGEDNEQFFGPGTRLTVL.

The chain recombines TRBV7-6 with TRBJ2-7; tentative D call: TRBD2 (5 bases). The germline V and J ends were trimmed by 5 bases and 3 bases, with 11 bases remaining between them. CDR3 length: 13 residues. CDR1 and CDR2 from the germline V gene are SGHVS and FNYEAQ. For the CDR3, the DNA is TGTGCCAGCAGCCCCGGGAATTTCTACGAGCAGTACTTC. Translated, it gives CASSPGNFYEQYF.

J is TRBJ2-5 and V is TRBV29-1; the D gene could be TRBD1 or TRBD2 (5 bases each). Per the germline V gene, CDR1 is SQVTM and CDR2 is ANQGSEA. The germline V and J ends were trimmed by 6 bases and 1 base, with 21 bases remaining between them. The CDR3 sequence is 16 residues long. The CDR3: CSVEGPRMRLQETQYF. The DNA for the CDR3 is TGCAGCGTCGAGGGACCGAGAATGAGACTCCAAGAGACCCAGTACTTC.

V gene TRBV4-1 combines with J gene TRBJ1-3, with a weak D call TRBD1 (6 bases). This CDR3 is 16 amino acids long. Germline-derived CDR1 and CDR2 are MGHRA and YSYEKL. The V and J ends lost 3 bases and 2 bases respectively, with 14 bases between them. The CDR3 DNA reads as TGCGCCAGCAGCCAGGCCCCAGGGGTGACTGGAAACACCATATATTTT. Its protein is CASSQAPGVTGNTIYF.

The rearrangement links TRBV7-8 to TRBJ2-7, with D hard to call. The germline V gene encodes CDR1 SGHVS and CDR2 FQNEAQ. CDR3 size: 18 residues. The V and J ends lost 1 base and 3 bases respectively, with 22 bases between them. The CDR3 loop reads CASSLGPWVSLRVYEQYF. The CDR3 bases are TGTGCCAGCAGCTTAGGCCCCTGGGTTTCTCTTAGGGTCTACGAGCAGTACTTC.

V usage is TRBV27 and J usage is TRBJ2-5, with 7 bases aligning to TRBD1. CDR3 length: 14 amino acids. With V trimmed by 5 bases and J by 2 bases, 5 bases remained unmatched. CDR1 and CDR2 (germline): MNHEY, SMNVEV (reference sequence). The CDR3 bases are TGTGCCAGCAGTCAAAACAGGGGACAAGAGACCCAGTACTTC. Translated, it gives CASSQNRGQETQYF.

This chain joins TRBV5-4 and TRBJ2-7, with TRBD1 matching over 9 bases. V lost 4 bases to trimming and J lost 4 bases; unmatched junction nucleotides: 3. CDR1 and CDR2 from the germline V gene are SGHNT and YYREEE (reference sequence). This CDR3 has 13 residues. The CDR3 DNA sequence: TGTGCCAGCAGCGGGACAGGGAAGTACGAGCAGTACTTC. Translating it yields CASSGTGKYEQYF. Complete variable domain (other parts from reference TRBV5-4 and TRBJ2-7): ETGVTQSPTHLIKTRGQQVTLRCSSQSGHNTVSWYQQALGQGPQFIFQYYREEENGRGNFPPRFSGLQFPNYSSELNVNALELDDSALYLCASSGTGKYEQYFGPGTRLTVT.

This chain connects TRBV15 to TRBJ2-2; the match to TRBD1 covers 8 bases. After removal of 8 bases from V and 4 bases from J, the junction contained 15 bases not matched to a gene. CDR1 is LNHNV, CDR2 YYDKDF, per germline (reference sequence). The CDR3 covers 17 residues. The CDR3 reads CATLGRDRGFSTGELFF. In nucleotides, the CDR3 is TGTGCCACCTTGGGACGTGACAGGGGTTTCAGCACCGGGGAGCTGTTTTTT.